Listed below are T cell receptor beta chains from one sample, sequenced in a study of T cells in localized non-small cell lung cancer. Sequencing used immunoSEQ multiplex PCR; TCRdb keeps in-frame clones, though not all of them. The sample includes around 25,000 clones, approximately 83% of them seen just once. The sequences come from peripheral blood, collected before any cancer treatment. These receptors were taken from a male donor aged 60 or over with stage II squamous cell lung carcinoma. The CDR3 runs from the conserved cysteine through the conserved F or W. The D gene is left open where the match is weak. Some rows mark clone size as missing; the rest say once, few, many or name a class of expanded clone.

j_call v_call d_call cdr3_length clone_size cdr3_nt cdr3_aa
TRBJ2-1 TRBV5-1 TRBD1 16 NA TGCGCCAGCAGCTTAACCGGGACAGGGAACTACAATGAGCAGTTCTTC CASSLTGTGNYNEQFF
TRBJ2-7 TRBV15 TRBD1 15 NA TGTGCCACCAGCAGAGAGACAGGGATCTCCTACGAGCAGTACTTC CATSRETGISYEQYF
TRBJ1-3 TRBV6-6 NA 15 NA TGTGCCAGCAGTTTGACCGCCTTCTCTGGAAACACCATATATTTT CASSLTAFSGNTIYF
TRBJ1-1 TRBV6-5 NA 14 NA TGTGCCAGCAGTCCCCCAGGGGAAAGAACTGAAGCTTTCTTT CASSPPGERTEAFF
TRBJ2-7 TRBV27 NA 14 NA TGTGCCAGCAGGACGGCGGGACAGCCCTACGAGCAGTACTTC CASRTAGQPYEQYF
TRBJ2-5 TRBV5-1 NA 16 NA TGCGCCAGCACCACCTCCGCGAGGGGGGGCCAAGAGACCCAGTACTTC CASTTSARGGQETQYF
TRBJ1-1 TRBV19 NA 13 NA TGTGCCAGTAGTATAGACCCGGTTGTAGGAGCTTTCTTT CASSIDPVVGAFF
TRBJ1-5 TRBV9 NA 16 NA TGTGCCAGCAGTCTATCGGGGGACCATAGCAATCAGCCCCAGCATTTT CASSLSGDHSNQPQHF
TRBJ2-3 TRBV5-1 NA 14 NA TGCGCCAGCAGGCGGGTAGTTTCAGGAGATACGCAGTATTTT CASRRVVSGDTQYF
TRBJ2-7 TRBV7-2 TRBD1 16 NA TGTGCCAGCAGCTTAACAGGCGGACAGGGGACCTACGAGCAGTACTTC CASSLTGGQGTYEQYF
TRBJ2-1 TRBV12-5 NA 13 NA TGTGCTAGTGGTTTCTCCGAGGGTGGCGAGCAGTTCTTC CASGFSEGGEQFF
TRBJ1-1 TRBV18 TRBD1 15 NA TGTGCCAGCTCACCAGCGCAGGGGGCAGGCACTGAAGCTTTCTTT CASSPAQGAGTEAFF
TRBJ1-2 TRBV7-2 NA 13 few TGTGCCAGCAGCCAGACCCCGGTCAATGGCTACACCTTC CASSQTPVNGYTF
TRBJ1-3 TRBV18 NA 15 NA TGTGCCAGCTCACCCGGGTCCGGTTCCGGAAACACCATATATTTT CASSPGSGSGNTIYF
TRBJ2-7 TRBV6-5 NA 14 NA TGTGCCAGCAGGAGGACAGCGAGCTCCTACGAGCAGTACTTC CASRRTASSYEQYF
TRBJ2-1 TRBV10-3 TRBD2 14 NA TGTGCCATCAGTGCGGCTAGCGGGAACAATGAGCAGTTCTTC CAISAASGNNEQFF
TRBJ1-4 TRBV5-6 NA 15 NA TGTGCCAGCAGCTTGCCCGGGCCCAGCAATGAAAAACTGTTTTTT CASSLPGPSNEKLFF
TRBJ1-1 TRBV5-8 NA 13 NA TGTGCCAGCAACCTAGGGGGGAACACTGAAGCTTTCTTT CASNLGGNTEAFF
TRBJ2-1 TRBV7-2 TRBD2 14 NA TGTGCCGTGCGACCAGCGGGAGTACTTAATGAGCAGTTCTTC CAVRPAGVLNEQFF
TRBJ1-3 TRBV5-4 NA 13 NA TGTGCCAGCAGCTTGGGGCAGGGTGACACCATATATTTT CASSLGQGDTIYF
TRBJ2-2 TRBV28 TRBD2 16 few TGTGCCAGCAGCCAGAGACTAGCGGCCCGGGACGGGGAGCTGTTTTTT CASSQRLAARDGELFF
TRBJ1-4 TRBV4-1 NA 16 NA TGCGCCAGCAGCCAAGTCGCGGGGGTATCTAATGAAAAACTGTTTTTT CASSQVAGVSNEKLFF
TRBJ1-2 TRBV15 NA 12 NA TGTGCCACCAGCAGAGAAAGGGGAGGCTACACCTTC CATSRERGGYTF
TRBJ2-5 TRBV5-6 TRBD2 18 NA TGTGCCAGCAGCGCCCCTTGGGGGTCAGCGGGGGCCCGGGAGACCCAGTACTTC CASSAPWGSAGARETQYF
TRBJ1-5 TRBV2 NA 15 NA TGTGCCAGCAGTCCAACCGGGGGGACCAATCAGCCCCAGCATTTT CASSPTGGTNQPQHF
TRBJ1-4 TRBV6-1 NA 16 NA TGTGCCAGCAGTGATCTGGGGGGGCGAACTAATGAAAAACTGTTTTTT CASSDLGGRTNEKLFF
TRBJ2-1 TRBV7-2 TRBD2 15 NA TGTGCCAGCAGCGCTACTAGCGGGAGTGTAGCTGAGCAGTTCTTC CASSATSGSVAEQFF
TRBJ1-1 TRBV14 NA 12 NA TGTGCCAGCAGCCGGCATAGCGGGGGAGCTTTCTTT CASSRHSGGAFF
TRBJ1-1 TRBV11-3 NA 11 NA TGTGCCAGCAGCTTAGATTATGAAGCTTTCTTT CASSLDYEAFF
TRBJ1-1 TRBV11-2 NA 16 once TGTGCCAGCAGCTTACTCCATGGCGCTGTGAACACTGAAGCTTTCTTT CASSLLHGAVNTEAFF
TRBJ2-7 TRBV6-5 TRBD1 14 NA TGTGCCAGCAGTTACTTTAGGACAGGGTACGAGCAGTACTTC CASSYFRTGYEQYF